A single sample is the source of the 29 T cell receptor beta chains below, sequenced in a study of cytomegalovirus exposure and HLA in healthy donors (dated by TCRdb to about 2017). Receptor libraries were prepared by the immunoSEQ multiplex PCR assay. A mixture of 60 forward primers for TCR Vbeta segments and 13 reverse primers for TCR Jbeta segments was used in the multiplex PCR. Held by TCRdb, this immuneACCESS table contains in-frame sequences only and omits some clones. Under half of the omission traces to an unresolved V gene where checked; the cause of the rest is unknown. This sample holds some 30,000 clones; about 83% were observed only once. Clones ranked in the top ten supply 2.5% to 3% of the sample. Material for sequencing was PBMCs. Every receptor here comes from a boy between 10 and 17 years old in good health and CMV-seronegative.

The chain uses TRBV18 and TRBJ1-6, with 8 bases that match TRBD1. The CDR3 covers 14 residues. Germline-derived CDR1 and CDR2 are KGHSH and LQKENI. V lost 3 bases to trimming and J lost 10 bases; unmatched junction nucleotides: 5. The CDR3 sequence: CASSPPGQASPLHF. Here the CDR3 DNA reads TGTGCCAGCTCACCTCCGGGACAGGCCTCACCCCTCCACTTT.

This rearrangement joins TRBV7-6 to TRBJ1-1; D remains ambiguous. The V and J ends lost 2 bases and 0 bases respectively, with 16 bases between them. The germline V gene encodes CDR1 SGHVS and CDR2 FNYEAQ. The CDR3 runs to 17 residues. The CDR3 nucleotides are TGTGCCAGCAGCTTATTTCCTCCGAGTACGATGAACACTGAAGCTTTCTTT. Its translation: CASSLFPPSTMNTEAFF. The full variable domain, with the rest looked up from reference TRBV7-6 and TRBJ1-1, is GAGVSQSPRYKVTKRGQDVALRCDPISGHVSLYWYRQALGQGPEFLTYFNYEAQQDKSGLPNDRFSAERPEGSISTLTIQRTEQRDSAMYRCASSLFPPSTMNTEAFFGQGTRLTVV.

This clone was seen a handful of times. V usage is TRBV15 and J usage is TRBJ2-1; maybe TRBD2 (7 bases). This CDR3 spans 16 amino acids. V gave up 0 bases and J gave up 4 bases, with 13 bases separating them. The germline V gene has CDR1 LNHNV and CDR2 YYDKDF (reference sequence). The CDR3: CATSRDSGGAYNEQFF. As DNA, the CDR3 is TGTGCCACCAGCAGAGATTCTGGGGGGGCATACAATGAGCAGTTCTTC.

This chain connects TRBV18 to TRBJ2-5; D is undetermined. The CDR3 has 11 residues. The germline CDR1 and CDR2 sequences are KGHSH and LQKENI. Trimming stripped 6 bases from V and 2 bases from J, with 4 bases between. This CDR3 is CASSEQETQYF. Here the CDR3 DNA reads TGTGCCAGCTCGGAGCAAGAGACCCAGTACTTC.

V is TRBV5-6 and J is TRBJ2-2; 12 positions match TRBD1. Germline CDR1 reads SGHDT; CDR2 reads YYEEEE. The J segment lost 5 bases and the V segment lost 5 bases, leaving 10 bases of the junction unmatched. CDR3 length: 17 amino acids. CDR3 sequence (DNA): TGTGCCAGCAGGCGCCGGGACAGGGGGCGCCGGACCGGGGAGCTGTTTTTT. This translates into CASRRRDRGRRTGELFF.

In its sample, this clone was seen a few times. V is TRBV6-5 and J is TRBJ1-2; no clear D. Trimming took off 0 bases at V and 0 bases at J, with 8 bases between the two ends. This CDR3 comprises 15 residues. Germline CDR1 is MNHEY and CDR2 is SVGAGI. In nucleotides, the CDR3 is TGTGCCAGCAGTTACTCGACGGGAGCTAACTATGGCTACACCTTC. Protein product: CASSYSTGANYGYTF.

The chain carries TRBV6-1 and TRBJ2-4; D gene uncertain. Trimming left V 1 base short and J 4 bases short, with 11 bases between. The CDR3 consists of 15 residues. The germline CDR1 and CDR2 sequences are MNHNS and SASEGT. The CDR3 loop is CASSEGLEPKNIQYF. The CDR3 DNA reads TGTGCCAGCAGTGAAGGTTTGGAGCCAAAAAACATTCAGTACTTC.

The chain links TRBV6-4 to TRBJ2-1; 7 bases map to TRBD2. V lost 5 bases, J lost 3 bases, and 7 bases stayed unmatched. Looked up from germline, CDR1 is MRHNA and CDR2 is SNTAGT. This CDR3 has 15 residues. The CDR3 reads CASSSSGVDYNEQFF. In DNA, the CDR3 is TGTGCCAGCAGTTCAAGCGGGGTCGACTACAATGAGCAGTTCTTC.

V is TRBV27 and J is TRBJ2-1; 14 nucleotides match TRBD2. With V trimmed by 6 bases and J by 8 bases, 6 bases remained unmatched. This CDR3 has 15 amino acids. CDR1 and CDR2 from the germline V gene are MNHEY and SMNVEV (reference sequence). The CDR3 loop is CASRRLAGGLDEQFF. The DNA for the CDR3 is TGTGCCAGCAGGCGACTAGCGGGAGGGTTGGATGAGCAGTTCTTC.

The chain couples TRBV6-1 to TRBJ1-2; possible D gene TRBD1, 6 bases. V lost 8 bases, J lost 0 bases, and 13 bases lay in between. The CDR3 contains 14 residues. In germline, CDR1 is MNHNS, CDR2 SASEGT. The CDR3 loop reads CASLRDNSNYGYTF. The DNA for the CDR3 is TGTGCCAGCCTACGGGACAACTCTAACTATGGCTACACCTTC.

The chain recombines TRBV4-1 with TRBJ2-7, with TRBD2 identical over 10 bases. Germline lookup yields CDR1 MGHRA and CDR2 YSYEKL. This CDR3 has 15 residues. V lost 0 bases, J lost 7 bases, and 6 bases stayed unmatched. The CDR3 loop is CASSQDIAGGDEQYF. The CDR3 coding sequence is TGCGCCAGCAGCCAAGATATAGCGGGGGGAGATGAGCAGTACTTC.

V and J are TRBV7-8 and TRBJ2-1; TRBD2 aligns across 10 bases. CDR3 length: 16 residues. The V and J ends lost 5 bases and 1 base, in that order; junction bases with no gene match: 5. The germline gives CDR1 SGHVS, CDR2 FQNEAQ. CDR3 loop: CASSILAGASYNEQFF. In DNA form, the CDR3 reads TGTGCCAGCAGCATTCTAGCGGGGGCTTCCTACAATGAGCAGTTCTTC.

V gene TRBV10-1 combines with J gene TRBJ1-1; TRBD1 is a possible D gene (6 bases). Germline V gives CDR1 WNHNN, CDR2 SYGVQD (reference sequence). The length of the CDR3 is 15 residues. V gave up 3 bases and J gave up 3 bases, with 14 bases separating them. This CDR3 is CASSDGGALDTEAFF. The DNA of the CDR3 is TGCGCCAGCAGTGATGGGGGCGCCTTGGACACTGAAGCTTTCTTT.

The CDR3 bases are TGCAGCGTTGAAGACAACAGGGAGTCAAACGAGCAGTACTTC. Residues: CSVEDNRESNEQYF. The gene calls are TRBV29-1 and TRBJ2-7, with D possibly being TRBD1 (6 bases). Trimming shortened V by 0 bases and J by 5 bases, and 14 bases separated the two germline ends. Germline CDR1 is SQVTM and CDR2 is ANQGSEA. The CDR3 runs to 14 residues.

V usage is TRBV6-5 and J usage is TRBJ2-5, with 16 bases that match TRBD2. The V gene end was trimmed by 6 bases and the J gene end by 11 bases; junction bases not matched to a gene: 9. From germline, CDR1 is MNHEY and CDR2 SVGAGI. The CDR3 has 15 amino acids. The CDR3 loop is CASSYPGTSGGAQYF. DNA for the CDR3: TGTGCCAGCAGCTACCCCGGGACTAGCGGGGGGGCACAGTACTTC.

The chain recombines TRBV7-6 with TRBJ1-4; 10 nucleotides line up with TRBD1. There are 15 residues in the CDR3. Germline V gene sequence: CDR1 SGHVS, CDR2 FNYEAQ. The ends lost 5 bases at V and 7 bases at J; junction bases unmatched: 7. This CDR3 reads CASSTRDRGGEKLFF. The CDR3 DNA reads as TGTGCCAGCAGCACCCGGGACAGGGGCGGTGAAAAACTGTTTTTT. Together with reference TRBV7-6 and TRBJ1-4, the CDR3 gives the full variable domain: GAGVSQSPRYKVTKRGQDVALRCDPISGHVSLYWYRQALGQGPEFLTYFNYEAQQDKSGLPNDRFSAERPEGSISTLTIQRTEQRDSAMYRCASSTRDRGGEKLFFGSGTQLSVL.

This clone was seen just once. This chain joins TRBV9 and TRBJ2-7; D is possibly TRBD2 (5 bases). The V gene's germline CDR1 is SGDLS and CDR2 YYNGEE. The CDR3 is 13 residues long. The V end was cut by 4 bases, the J end by 3 bases, with 11 bases between. The CDR3 reads CASSPSSHYEQYF. CDR3 in DNA: TGTGCCAGCAGCCCTAGCTCCCACTACGAGCAGTACTTC.

The gene calls are TRBV19 and TRBJ2-1, with a tentative D call TRBD1 (6 bases). Germline V gene sequence: CDR1 LNHDA, CDR2 SQIVND (reference sequence). V lost 1 base to trimming and J lost 3 bases, with 10 bases between them. This CDR3 is 15 amino acids long. The CDR3 reads CASSIGGTSYNEQFF. The CDR3 DNA is TGTGCCAGTAGTATAGGAGGGACAAGCTACAATGAGCAGTTCTTC. Based on the CDR3 plus reference TRBV19 and TRBJ2-1, the full variable domain is DGGITQSPKYLFRKEGQNVTLSCEQNLNHDAMYWYRQDPGQGLRLIYYSQIVNDFQKGDIAEGYSVSREKKESFPLTVTSAQKNPTAFYLCASSIGGTSYNEQFFGPGTRLTVL.

This chain connects TRBV28 to TRBJ2-7; 7 bases are shared with TRBD1. CDR3 length: 15 amino acids. Per germline, CDR1 MDHEN and CDR2 SYDVKM. Germline trimming cut 1 base from V and 0 bases from J; bases unmatched to any gene: 3. The CDR3, as DNA: TGTGCCAGCAGTTTATCGACAGGGTTCTCCTACGAGCAGTACTTC. Protein product: CASSLSTGFSYEQYF.

The V call is TRBV27, the J call TRBJ1-1; D gene unclear. The CDR3 covers 13 residues. Looked up from germline, CDR1 is MNHEY and CDR2 is SMNVEV (reference sequence). V was cut by 3 bases and J by 1 base, with 6 bases left in between. The CDR3 spells CASSFYRNTEAFF. For the CDR3, the DNA is TGTGCCAGCAGTTTTTACAGGAACACTGAAGCTTTCTTT.

This clone was seen just once. The gene calls are TRBV15 and TRBJ1-3; 8 bases line up with TRBD1. This CDR3 contains 15 residues. Trimming took 3 bases from V and 0 from J; bases not matched to a gene: 1. The germline V gene encodes CDR1 LNHNV and CDR2 YYDKDF (reference sequence). The CDR3 region is CATSSDRGSGNTIYF. CDR3 nucleotide sequence: TGTGCCACCAGCAGCGACAGGGGCTCTGGAAACACCATATATTTT. Full variable domain (outside the CDR3, taken from reference TRBV15 and TRBJ1-3): DAMVIQNPRYQVTQFGKPVTLSCSQTLNHNVMYWYQQKSSQAPKLLFHYYDKDFNNEADTPDNFQSRRPNTSFCFLDIRSPGLGDTAMYLCATSSDRGSGNTIYFGEGSWLTVV.

The rearrangement joins TRBV2 to TRBJ2-3, with TRBD2 matching 9 bases. Germline V CDR1 and CDR2: SNHLY, FYNNEI. The CDR3 contains 15 residues. The ends lost 6 bases at V and 1 base at J; junction bases unmatched: 5. Here the CDR3 reads CASSVSSGGTDTQYF. The CDR3 region has the DNA TGTGCCAGCAGCGTCTCTAGCGGGGGCACAGATACGCAGTATTTT. Variable domain in full (rest from reference TRBV2 and TRBJ2-3): EPEVTQTPSHQVTQMGQEVILRCVPISNHLYFYWYRQILGQKVEFLVSFYNNEISEKSEIFDDQFSVERPDGSNFTLKIRSTKLEDSAMYFCASSVSSGGTDTQYFGPGTRLTVL.

V usage is TRBV6-5 and J usage is TRBJ1-2; D possibly corresponds to TRBD1 (6 bases). V lost 5 bases and J lost 8, with 15 bases in between. The CDR3 is 13 residues long. Germline CDR1 and CDR2: MNHEY and SVGAGI. The chain's CDR3 is CASSITGSDGYTF. The CDR3, as DNA: TGTGCCAGCAGTATTACAGGGTCGGACGGCTACACCTTC.

This clone came up a few times. This sequence joins TRBV7-9 and TRBJ2-1; D unclear. Deletions cut 1 base from V and 0 bases from J, with 7 bases between. This CDR3 comprises 15 residues. Germline V lookup: CDR1 SEHNR, CDR2 FQNEAQ (reference sequence). CDR3 residues: CASSLGPGSYNEQFF. In DNA form, the CDR3 reads TGTGCCAGCAGCTTAGGTCCAGGCTCCTACAATGAGCAGTTCTTC.

J is TRBJ1-1 and V is TRBV2, with 7 bases aligning to TRBD1. Germline trimming cut 7 bases from V and 5 bases from J; bases unmatched to any gene: 7. Germline CDR1 is SNHLY and CDR2 is FYNNEI. The CDR3 loop spans 13 amino acids. CDR3 region: CASKGGGRTEAFF. As DNA, the CDR3 is TGTGCCAGCAAAGGGGGCGGGAGGACTGAAGCTTTCTTT. Filled out from reference TRBV2 and TRBJ1-1, the complete variable domain reads EPEVTQTPSHQVTQMGQEVILRCVPISNHLYFYWYRQILGQKVEFLVSFYNNEISEKSEIFDDQFSVERPDGSNFTLKIRSTKLEDSAMYFCASKGGGRTEAFFGQGTRLTVV.

The gene calls are TRBV5-6 and TRBJ2-5; D gene uncertain. This CDR3 is 14 amino acids long. Germline V gives CDR1 SGHDT, CDR2 YYEEEE. V was pared by 2 bases and J by 5 bases, with 13 bases between. The CDR3 DNA reads TGTGCCAGCAGCTTTACTTCAGCGCCCGAGACCCAGTACTTC. This translates into CASSFTSAPETQYF.

The CDR3 loop reads CASSLRQGRGNEQFF. CDR3 coding DNA: TGTGCCAGCAGCCTCCGACAGGGTAGGGGCAATGAGCAGTTCTTC. The chain uses TRBV7-9 and TRBJ2-1, with 7 bases lining up with TRBD1. The CDR3 spans 15 residues. Germline assignment: CDR1 SEHNR and CDR2 FQNEAQ (reference sequence). V shed 5 bases and J 6 bases; nucleotides not matched to a gene: 10.

The J gene is TRBJ1-2, the V gene TRBV6-1; 10 nucleotides line up with TRBD1. This CDR3 spans 13 amino acids. V gave up 10 bases and J gave up 5 bases; unmatched junction bases: 7. In germline, CDR1 is MNHNS, CDR2 SASEGT. The CDR3 bases are TGTGCCACCGAGACAGGGGGCGGGTATGGCTACACCTTC. Translation: CATETGGGYGYTF.

The chain carries TRBV7-9 and TRBJ1-2, with TRBD1 matching over 10 bases. CDR1 and CDR2 (germline): SEHNR, FQNEAQ (reference sequence). V shed 2 bases and J 5 bases; nucleotides not matched to a gene: 8. This CDR3 has 16 amino acids. CDR3 amino acids: CASSLSSGQGFYGYTF. CDR3 nucleotide sequence: TGTGCCAGCAGCTTATCCTCGGGACAGGGGTTTTATGGCTACACCTTC.